One sample yielded the 30 T cell receptor beta chains listed below, sequenced in a study of T cell repertoires in cytomegalovirus infection. These receptors are not linked to any known antigen. TCRdb used MiXCR to reprocess the reads, holding one entry per CDR3 protein. The sample yields 650,000 to 850,000 distinct CDR3 sequences, roughly 29% seen once. The sample consisted of cultured CD8+ T cells from PBMCs, taken from culture after CMV antigen stimulation. Every receptor here comes from a human donor in good health (CMV status not recorded). Some clones in this sample may be carry-over from other donors' samples.

This clonotype was seen a handful of times. The V call is TRBV19, the J call TRBJ2-7, with D unclear. The V gene lost 3 bases and the J gene lost 7 bases, with 10 bases spanning the gap. CDR3 size: 12 residues. CDR1 is LNHDA, CDR2 SQIVND, per germline (reference sequence). CDR3: CASSIDRYEQYF. The CDR3 DNA sequence: TGTGCCAGTAGTATTGATCGTTATGAGCAGTACTTC.

This clonotype was counted ten times or more. This chain connects TRBV10-3 to TRBJ2-6; no clear D gene. The V and J ends lost 2 bases and 0 bases respectively, with 8 bases between them. Per germline, CDR1 ENHRY and CDR2 SYGVKD. The CDR3 spans 16 residues. The CDR3 is CAISEGLSSGANVLTF. CDR3 sequence (DNA): TGTGCCATCAGTGAGGGGTTGAGCTCTGGGGCCAACGTCCTGACTTTC.

This clonotype occurred a few times. The J gene is TRBJ2-6, the V gene TRBV12-3 or TRBV12-4; D is ambiguous. CDR3 length: 15 residues. V was shortened by 5 bases and J by 2 bases, with 10 bases between the two germline ends. The CDR3 protein is CASSATVPGANVLTF. The CDR3 DNA is TGTGCCAGCAGTGCCACAGTACCTGGGGCCAACGTCCTGACTTTC.

The rearrangement uses TRBV20-1 and TRBJ2-7, with a weak D call TRBD2 (6 bases). Trimming cost V 4 bases and J 3 bases, with 16 bases left between them. This CDR3 is built from 14 residues. CDR1 and CDR2 (germline): DFQATT, SNEGSKA (reference sequence). DNA for the CDR3: TGCAGTGCTACGGGCGAGGGCGGGGACTACGAGCAGTACGTC. Amino acid sequence: CSATGEGGDYEQYV.

Only a few counts were recorded for this clonotype. The genes are TRBV28 and TRBJ2-3; 10 positions agree with TRBD2. This CDR3 region has 17 residues. The V and J ends lost 7 bases and 3 bases, in that order; junction bases with no gene match: 13. From germline, CDR1 is MDHEN and CDR2 SYDVKM. The CDR3 protein is CASTPPGLAMRTDTQYF. CDR3 sequence (DNA): TGTGCCAGCACCCCCCCGGGACTAGCGATGAGGACAGATACGCAGTATTTT.

The chain combines TRBV6-1 with TRBJ2-7, with D tentatively TRBD2 (5 bases). The V end was cut by 1 base, the J end by 3 bases, with 7 bases between. The CDR3 length is 13 residues. Germline values: CDR1 MNHNS, CDR2 SASEGT. The CDR3 protein is CASSEVEGYEQYF. The CDR3 DNA is TGTGCCAGCAGTGAAGTTGAGGGCTACGAGCAGTACTTC.

In this sample, this clonotype turned up a few times. The chain uses TRBV7-9 and TRBJ1-3; TRBD1 is a possible D gene (5 bases). From germline, CDR1 is SEHNR and CDR2 FQNEAQ (reference sequence). The CDR3 extends over 15 amino acids. The ends were cut back, 4 bases at V and 4 bases at J, with 14 bases in the middle. CDR3 region: CASSSPARDGNTIYF. DNA for the CDR3: TGTGCCAGCAGCTCCCCGGCGAGGGACGGAAACACCATATATTTT.

In its sample, this clonotype was seen once. This chain connects TRBV6-2 or TRBV6-3 to TRBJ2-1, with TRBD2 matching 11 bases. This CDR3 is 14 amino acids long. V lost 10 bases and J lost 3; bases outside the gene matches: 5. The germline CDR1 and CDR2 sequences are MNHEY and SVGEGT. The CDR3 DNA reads TGTGCCACCTTCCTAGCGGGGGGCTACAATGAGCAGTTCTTC. Encoded protein: CATFLAGGYNEQFF.

This clonotype was picked up a small number of times. The chain uses TRBV28 and TRBJ2-7; D may correspond to TRBD1 or TRBD2 (6 bases each). CDR3 length: 16 amino acids. The V and J ends lost 4 bases and 1 base respectively, with 17 bases between them. Germline-derived CDR1 and CDR2 are MDHEN and SYDVKM. This CDR3 reads CASSSPRGVRSYEQYV. Written as DNA, the CDR3 is TGTGCCAGCAGTTCTCCGAGGGGGGTTCGGTCCTACGAGCAGTACGTC.

This rearrangement joins TRBV27 to TRBJ2-7; 9 positions match TRBD1. With V trimmed by 6 bases and J by 5 bases, 14 bases remained unmatched. Germline V lookup: CDR1 MNHEY, CDR2 SMNVEV (reference sequence). The CDR3 has 16 amino acids. This CDR3 is CASRKAGTGRIDEQYV. As DNA, the CDR3 is TGTGCCAGCAGAAAAGCCGGGACAGGGAGAATCGACGAGCAGTACGTC.

This clonotype was seen more than once but under ten times. The genes are TRBV6-2 or TRBV6-3 and TRBJ2-2, with no clear D. Germline CDR1 MNHEY, CDR2 SVGEGT. Between the trimmed V and J ends, which lost 2 bases and 7 bases, there was a span of 11 bases. CDR3 size: 14 residues. The CDR3 is CASSYIAVDGELFF. For the CDR3, the DNA is TGTGCCAGCAGTTACATCGCAGTCGACGGGGAGCTGTTTTTT.

This clonotype was counted ten times or more. V and J are TRBV12-3 or TRBV12-4 and TRBJ2-6; 7 bases are shared with TRBD1. V lost 4 bases to trimming and J lost 1 base; unmatched junction nucleotides: 4. This CDR3 is built from 16 residues. DNA of the CDR3: TGTGCCAGCAGTTCGGGACAGTCTTCTGGGGCCAACGTCCTGACTTTC. Translating it yields CASSSGQSSGANVLTF.

This clonotype was observed a few times. This chain connects TRBV7-6 to TRBJ2-5, with D perhaps matching TRBD2 (6 bases). Germline values: CDR1 SGHVS, CDR2 FNYEAQ. The CDR3 runs to 14 residues. With 5 bases removed from V and 4 bases from J, the gap between germline ends came to 14 bases. CDR3 sequence reads: CASSRRRGLETQYF. The CDR3 region has the DNA TGTGCCAGCAGCCGAAGAAGGGGACTAGAGACCCAGTACTTC.

This clonotype was recorded at least ten times. The chain is built from TRBV7-2 and TRBJ2-1; D is perhaps TRBD2 (6 bases). The CDR3 contains 11 residues. Trimming stripped 5 bases from V and 10 bases from J, with 9 bases between. In germline, CDR1 is SGHTA, CDR2 FQGNSA. CDR3 loop: CASSRSGEQFF. CDR3 coding DNA: TGTGCCAGCAGCCGAAGCGGGGAGCAGTTCTTC.

This clonotype appeared a single time. The chain combines TRBV5-6 with TRBJ2-2, with D tentatively TRBD1 (5 bases). CDR1 is SGHDT, CDR2 YYEEEE, per germline. The CDR3 extends over 14 amino acids. Between the trimmed V and J ends, which lost 5 bases and 8 bases, there was a span of 16 bases. CDR3 nucleotide sequence: TGTGCCAGCAGTGAAGACCTTGGGGCGGGGGAGCTGTTTTTT. It encodes CASSEDLGAGELFF.

Concerning this clonotype itself: Since a much larger clone is just one base distant, this may be a read error. This chain uses TRBV7-3 with TRBJ2-5; D gene ambiguous. CDR1 is SGHTA, CDR2 FQGTGA, per germline. V lost 0 bases and J 5 bases, leaving 13 bases between the germline ends. The CDR3 extends over 15 amino acids. The CDR3 sequence: CASSLTLGFRETQYF. CDR3 DNA sequence: TGTGCCAGCAGCTTAACCCTTGGGTTCCGGGAGACCCAGTACTTC. Full variable domain (remainder filled in from reference TRBV7-3 and TRBJ2-5): GAGVSQTPSNKVTEKGKYVELRCDPISGHTALYWYRQSLGQGPEFLIYFQGTGAADDSGLPNDRFFAVRPEGSVSTLKIQRTERGDSAVYLCASSLTLGFRETQYFGPGTRLLVL.

The chain has TRBV12-3 or TRBV12-4 and TRBJ2-3, with D uncertain. The CDR3 has 17 residues. Trimming took 5 bases from V and 1 from J, leaving 19 bases between them. The CDR3 protein is CASSLLGLEVGTDTQYF. The CDR3 bases are TGTGCCAGCAGTCTCCTAGGCCTCGAGGTGGGCACAGATACGCAGTATTTT.

This chain uses TRBV7-6 with TRBJ2-2; TRBD2 might be the D (5 bases). Germline loops: CDR1 SGHVS, CDR2 FNYEAQ. Between the trimmed V and J ends, which lost 4 bases and 7 bases, there was a span of 10 bases. This CDR3 is 13 amino acids long. The CDR3 DNA reads TGTGCCAGCAGCTCCGGGGAATTCGGGGAGCTGTTTTTT. Protein: CASSSGEFGELFF. The complete variable domain, with remaining parts taken from reference TRBV7-6 and TRBJ2-2, reads GAGVSQSPRYKVTKRGQDVALRCDPISGHVSLYWYRQALGQGPEFLTYFNYEAQQDKSGLPNDRFSAERPEGSISTLTIQRTEQRDSAMYRCASSSGEFGELFFGEGSRLTVL.

The CDR3 DNA is TGTGCCAGCAGCTACGGGGCGAACAGAGAGTTTAGGCTACTGTACAATGAGCAGTTCTTC. It is translated as CASSYGANREFRLLYNEQFF. The V gene is TRBV6-1, the J gene TRBJ2-1; either TRBD1 or TRBD2 may supply D (5 bases each). The V gene's germline CDR1 is MNHNS and CDR2 SASEGT. The CDR3 covers 20 residues. The V gene lost 6 bases and the J gene lost 4 bases, with 31 bases spanning the gap.

This clonotype was seen a handful of times. The chain recombines TRBV7-9 with TRBJ2-4; TRBD2 agrees at 8 bases. The trim removed 3 bases at V and 10 bases at J, leaving 8 bases unmatched. The CDR3 is 14 residues long. Per the germline V gene, CDR1 is SEHNR and CDR2 is FQNEAQ (reference sequence). CDR3 DNA sequence: TGTGCCAGCAGCTTCGGCGGGGGGTTAGAGATTCAGTACTTC. Translated: CASSFGGGLEIQYF.

V and J are TRBV14 and TRBJ2-7; 7 nucleotides agree with TRBD1. Trimming cost V 6 bases and J 5 bases; bases outside gene matches: 7. The CDR3 totals 13 residues. Germline CDR1 reads SGHDN; CDR2 reads FVKESK. CDR3 residues: CASSLRGLNEQYV. The CDR3 DNA follows: TGTGCCAGCAGTCTAAGGGGGCTTAACGAGCAGTACGTC.

V is TRBV2 and J is TRBJ1-1; D is unresolved. In germline, CDR1 is SNHLY, CDR2 FYNNEI. Trimming shortened V by 3 bases and J by 2 bases, and 7 bases separated the two germline ends. CDR3 length equals 13 residues. CDR3 sequence reads: CASSDRGNTEAFF. The CDR3 DNA sequence: TGTGCCAGCAGTGATCGGGGAAACACTGAAGCTTTCTTT. The whole variable domain, remainder taken from reference TRBV2 and TRBJ1-1, is EPEVTQTPSHQVTQMGQEVILRCVPISNHLYFYWYRQILGQKVEFLVSFYNNEISEKSEIFDDQFSVERPDGSNFTLKIRSTKLEDSAMYFCASSDRGNTEAFFGQGTRLTVV.

In its sample, this clonotype was seen a few times. The chain joins TRBV19 to TRBJ1-1; TRBD1 matches at 9 bases. The CDR3 runs 17 residues. J gave up 8 bases and V 3 bases, and 16 bases lay outside the gene matches. Germline lookup yields CDR1 LNHDA and CDR2 SQIVND (reference sequence). CDR3 region: CASSMIPGQGTTYEAFF. The CDR3 DNA follows: TGTGCCAGTAGTATGATACCGGGACAGGGCACCACTTACGAAGCTTTCTTT.

This clonotype was seen a handful of times. The V and J genes are TRBV7-2 and TRBJ1-2; 7 bases agree with TRBD1. The CDR3 has 15 residues. Germline CDR1 is SGHTA and CDR2 is FQGNSA. V shed 1 base, J shed 6 bases, and the junction held 8 bases outside the gene matches. The CDR3 DNA reads as TGTGCCAGCAGCTTAGAAAGTTGGACAGGCAATGGCTACACCTTC. Translation gives CASSLESWTGNGYTF.

The chain combines TRBV14 with TRBJ2-6; 7 bases line up with TRBD1. Germline CDR1 SGHDN, CDR2 FVKESK. After removal of 0 bases from V and 0 bases from J, the junction contained 8 bases not matched to a gene. This CDR3 region has 19 residues. This chain's CDR3 is CASSQDEGTDISGANVLTF. For the CDR3, the DNA is TGTGCCAGCAGCCAAGATGAGGGGACAGACATCTCTGGGGCCAACGTCCTGACTTTC.

V is TRBV12-3 or TRBV12-4 and J is TRBJ1-2; TRBD1 might be the D (5 bases). The CDR3 runs 14 residues. Trimming cost V 3 bases and J 7 bases, with 15 bases left between them. DNA of the CDR3: TGTGCCAGCAGTTTGGCCCCCAGGGCTGGTGGCTACACCTTC. It yields the protein CASSLAPRAGGYTF.

Remarks on this clonotype: The junction departs from the called germline gene at one end, perhaps through a read error. The genes are TRBV7-9 and TRBJ1-4; 8 nucleotides match TRBD1. CDR3 length: 17 residues. Germline V lookup: CDR1 SEHNR, CDR2 FQNEAQ (reference sequence). DNA of the CDR3: TGTGTCAGCAGCCCCGCAGGGGGCGAAACAACTAATGAAAAACTGTTTTTT. Protein: CVSSPAGGETTNEKLFF.

The chain couples TRBV4-3 to TRBJ2-3; D perhaps matches TRBD1 (6 bases). The CDR3 has 16 residues. The germline V gene encodes CDR1 LGHNA and CDR2 YSLEER. V was trimmed by 2 bases and J by 2 bases, leaving 14 bases between them. In DNA, the CDR3 is TGCGCCAGCAGCCAAACCGGACAGTTGGTCACAGATACGCAGTATTTT. Residues: CASSQTGQLVTDTQYF.

This clonotype was counted between two and nine times. The V call is TRBV6-2 or TRBV6-3, the J call TRBJ1-2; D perhaps matches TRBD1 (5 bases). Germline CDR1 MNHEY, CDR2 SVGEGT. The V and J ends lost 7 bases and 3 bases respectively, with 30 bases between them. CDR3 length equals 19 residues. DNA of the CDR3: TGTGCCAGCACTTCGGGAATCTGGCAGGACAACCCGGAGGACTATGGCTACACCTTC. Its protein is CASTSGIWQDNPEDYGYTF.

There are a few counts of this clonotype. A read error may account for a junction end that differs from germline. The rearrangement joins TRBV5-1 to TRBJ2-7, with D possibly being TRBD1 or TRBD2 (5 bases each). The CDR3 loop spans 14 amino acids. CDR1 is SGHRS and CDR2 is YFSETQ in the germline V gene. The CDR3, as DNA: TGCGCCAGCAGATTGGGACCATCGGAGGACGAGCAGTACTTC. Protein: CASRLGPSEDEQYF.